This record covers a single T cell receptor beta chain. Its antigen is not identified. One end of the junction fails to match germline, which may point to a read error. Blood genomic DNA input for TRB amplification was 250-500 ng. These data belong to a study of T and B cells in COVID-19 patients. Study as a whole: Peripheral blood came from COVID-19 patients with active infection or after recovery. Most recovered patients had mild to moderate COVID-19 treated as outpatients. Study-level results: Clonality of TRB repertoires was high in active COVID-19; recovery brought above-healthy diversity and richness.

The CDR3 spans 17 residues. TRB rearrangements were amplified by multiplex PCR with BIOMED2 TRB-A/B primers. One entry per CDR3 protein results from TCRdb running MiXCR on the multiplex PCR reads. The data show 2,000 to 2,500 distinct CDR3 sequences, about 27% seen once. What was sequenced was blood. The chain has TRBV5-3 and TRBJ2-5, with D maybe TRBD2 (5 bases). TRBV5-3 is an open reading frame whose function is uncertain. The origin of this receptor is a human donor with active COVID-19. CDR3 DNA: TGTGCCAGCAGCTTAAGACCCGGACGCCCCAGCGGAGAGACCCAGTACTTC. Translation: CASSLRPGRPSGETQYF.